The clone carrying this T cell receptor (beta chain) was recorded a few times. The data were obtained in a study of neoadjuvant anti-PD-1 for oral cavity cancer. The repertoire was sequenced with immunoSEQ multiplex PCR; TCRdb's copy has only in-frame clones and lacks some. The data hold 10,000 or so clones, with about 66% observed a single time. The specimen comprised tumor tissue, sampled before nivolumab (anti-PD-1) treatment. This clonotype was obtained from a person aged 40 to 85 with oral cavity squamous cell carcinoma.

The CDR3 here is CASSGFLYGYTF. The CDR3 DNA sequence: TGTGCCAGCAGCGGATTCCTATATGGCTACACCTTC. The chain uses TRBV6-1 and TRBJ1-2; D uncertain. The germline V gene has CDR1 MNHNS and CDR2 SASEGT. V lost 6 bases and J 5 bases, leaving 10 bases between the germline ends. CDR3 size: 12 residues.